This TCR beta chain originates from a study of cytomegalovirus exposure and HLA in healthy donors (TCRdb year 2017). General notes on the study: In an earlier analysis of some 550 of the donors, 250 to 350 Gb of sequence data and 90 million to 120 million unique TCR beta sequences from about 180 million T cells were reported. A later analysis re-analyzed previously published TCR beta repertoires from 666 donors and added high-resolution HLA genotyping to study TCR occurrence patterns. On average, roughly 200,000 unique TCR beta nucleotide sequences were sequenced per donor among 398 genotyped donors of the cohort, with around 19% of those sequences being non-productive. Genome-wide SNP genotypes for about 65% of the 666 donors were used in a later genetic analysis, which treated that subset as a discovery cohort. To predict cytomegalovirus infection status, the study brought together high-throughput TCR immunosequencing, statistical association of individual TCRs with disease status, and machine learning. Among the approximately 400 genotyped donors, 81% belonged to the genetic ancestry cluster associated with self-reported Caucasian donors. The study aimed to test whether cataloging public T cell receptors could reveal signatures of past pathogen exposure. To decide whether each TCR beta V gene segment behaved as functional or pseudogenic, an earlier analysis of fewer than 750 of the donors relied on high-throughput TCR beta sequencing. Besides the first cohort of 666 subjects, a separate validation cohort made up of 120 different subjects was used. HLA typing covered class I and class II loci at four-digit resolution. Four or five DR-DQ haplotypes were handled as single units for association and clustering because linkage in the cohort was strong. About 280 gigabases of sequencing data and 91 million or so unique TCR sequences made up an early release that covered some 640 HLA-typed donors. The study used immunosequencing to profile the T cell repertoires of hundreds of subjects and linked those repertoires to cytomegalovirus serostatus. Typing coverage differed by locus: A, B, C, DRB1 and DQB1 were typed in roughly 629-630 donors, DQA1 in roughly 500, DPA1 in some 570, and DPB1 in just under 480. Donor age, sex, ethnicity and CMV serostatus were collected together with the repertoire data. Every repertoire in the discovery cohort had been generated on one and the same sequencing platform. Rather than drawing on any new phenotypic data, the later analysis identified candidate immune exposures from TCR beta sequences and the way those sequences occurred across donors. Findings and caveats that apply to the study as a whole: Because some donors lacked HLA typing at each locus, the association tests relied only on the typed subset. A further reported finding was that TCR beta sequences accurately predicted the HLA-A and HLA-B alleles for most subjects in the first cohort. While some public TCRs were present in many individuals, most TCR sequences turned up only very rarely across donors. In both the original and validation cohorts, the classifier was reported to diagnose cytomegalovirus status with high specificity and sensitivity. V-gene and J-gene trimming of TCR beta chains was associated with a missense DCLRE1C variant in a later genetic analysis, and the association was replicated in an independent cohort. Because the 87-base-pair reads could not distinguish some IMGT-functional V segments, including TRBV6-2 and TRBV6-3, those segments were excluded. Because counts were too low, approximately 15 rarely observed V segments, including chromosome 9 orphons, were excluded from the earlier analysis of about 500 of the donors. According to the authors, the approach could potentially be generalized to other disease states and immunological phenotypes. A later analysis reported that several top co-occurrence clusters appeared linked to parvovirus B19, influenza, CMV and Epstein-Barr virus. In a later analysis, most CMV-associated TCR beta chains were found to appear HLA-restricted, with HLA associations seemingly driven largely by CMV exposure. Correlated functional status among segregating V segments might be attributable to linkage disequilibrium, but an unknown experimental factor could not be ruled out. Broadly in line with IMGT annotations, most TCR beta V segments showed up in productive rearrangements about 87% or about 30% of the time in an earlier analysis of approximately 600 of the donors. In a later analysis, the rate of TCR association differed among HLA loci, with DRB1 alleles having the most associated TCRs and HLA-C alleles having the fewest. Three of the identified cytomegalovirus-associated TCR beta chains were confirmed in vitro to be specific for cytomegalovirus antigens. Sequencing depth was assumed to be roughly uniform across donors in the presence/absence analyses, though that assumption may not hold. At a false discovery rate of 0.05, a later analysis linked 16,951 TCR beta sequences to specific HLA alleles. This cohort had only TCR beta chains sequenced, and the lack of alpha or paired-chain data limited which features could be detected. For the cohort, immune exposure information was limited to CMV serostatus. A total of fewer than 200 TCR beta chains were listed by the study as associated with cytomegalovirus. According to a later genetic analysis, donors in an Asian-associated ancestry cluster had fewer N-insertions in productive TCRs than the approximately 710-donor mean. The sequencing pipeline was judged likely to have produced a cluster of highly shared sequence variants as a technical artifact. Compared with equally common non-associated chains, HLA-associated TCR beta chains in a later analysis were more clonally expanded and had lower generation probabilities. When HLA alleles, especially DR and DQ, strongly co-occurred, attributing TCR associations to individual alleles was difficult.

Libraries came from the immunoSEQ multiplex PCR assay. The multiplex PCR relied on a mix of 60 forward primers for TCR Vbeta segments and 13 reverse primers for TCR Jbeta segments. The CDR3 region of rearranged TCR beta genes was amplified from genomic DNA by a multiplex PCR assay. Amplified TCR beta libraries were sequenced as 87-base-pair reads on the Illumina HiSeq System. As for the original processing: Across the 670 or so repertoires, a later analysis counted 75 million to 90 million unique TCR beta chains, around 10 million of which were shared by at least two donors. To remove PCR and sequencing errors, raw reads were error-corrected and collapsed into unique sequences using a nearest-neighbor algorithm that merged closely related sequences. Alignment of CDR3 sequences to IMGT reference sequences was used to assign V, D and J gene segments. For a sequence to be retained, at least a six-nucleotide match to both a V gene segment and a J gene segment was required. A rearrangement counted as productive if the CDR3 had no stop codons and remained in frame with V and J, and every other rearrangement counted as non-productive. Following IMGT convention, CDR3 was defined as the stretch from the second conserved V-encoded cysteine up to the conserved J-encoded phenylalanine. Sequences without an unambiguous match to a single V gene segment were excluded from the earlier analysis of 587 of the donors. In an earlier analysis of a few hundred of the donors, V segments were called functional above 56.7% productive rearrangements and were called segregating when the between-donor standard deviation exceeded 5%. To diagnose cytomegalovirus status from the catalog of TCR beta chain sequences, a statistical classification framework was built. In a later analysis, V and J genes were assigned by comparing TCR nucleotide sequences against IMGT/GENE-DB human TR gene sequences. In a later analysis, CDR3 sequences and most-parsimonious VDJ recombination scenarios were assigned using the TCRdist pipeline. In a later analysis, each TCR beta chain was defined by its CDR3 amino acid sequence together with its V-gene family, and reads without a unique V-gene family were excluded. In a later analysis, approximately 640 highly shared, low-generation-probability nucleotide sequences were removed to address suspected cross-contamination and a sequencing artifact. In a later analysis, a clonal expansion index for each public chain was calculated from normalized within-repertoire ranks of inferred template counts. Generation probabilities in a later analysis came from a VDJ recombination model fitted to out-of-frame rearrangements, and those results were checked against IGoR. In a later analysis, TCR-TCR, TCR-HLA and TCR-CMV co-occurrence was scored with hypergeometric tests, and a repertoire-size bias correction was applied to TCR pairs. False discovery rates were estimated in a later analysis by permuting HLA or CMV assignments 20 times. In a later analysis, co-occurring TCRs were grouped with DBSCAN, and TCRdist sequence similarity was added when clustering was performed within HLA-allele-positive subsets. Repertoires with fewer than 30,000 or more than 120,000 public chains were left out of co-occurrence clustering, as were about 5 repertoires with anomalous nucleotide sharing. The source is immuneACCESS, and TCRdb retained only in-frame sequences with V and J called. Part of the clones is not carried over; for the studies checked, unresolved V genes explain less than half of this, and the remainder is unexplained. V, J and clone size reflect that table, while D and trimming were determined from the DNA. The sample table lists 85,000 to 120,000 clones, roughly 80% of them with a count of one. 3.5% to 4% of the sample is held by the ten biggest clonotypes.

In the case of this clone: Its recognized antigen is unknown. Per-nucleotide qualities are absent, and no much larger clonotype sits a single base away.

CDR1 and CDR2, per the germline V gene, are MRHNA and SNTAGT. Here V drops 0 bases and J drops 4 bases, and the junction holds 5 bases not matched to any gene. The CDR3 spans 16 residues, from the cysteine through the phenylalanine. CDR3 DNA only is kept here, 48 bases in frame from base 1. The cohort was made up of about 670 healthy bone marrow donors. At the time of sampling, all cohort members were nominally healthy, though unrecorded immune exposures were likely present. The donor tested CMV seronegative and was one of the 352 seronegative cohort members. Every donor gave a peripheral blood sample, and the peripheral blood mononuclear cells from that sample were used for TCR beta sequencing. The Qiagen DNeasy Blood Extraction Kit was used to extract genomic DNA from the blood cell samples.

The sequence links TRBV6-4 to TRBJ2-3, with 9 bases matching TRBD1. Sequenced material: PBMCs. The receptor's source is a man in his fifties or sixties in good health and CMV-seronegative. Here the CDR3 is given as CASSDSGTGTPDTQYF. The sequenced DNA is TGTGCCAGCAGTGACTCGGGGACAGGGACCCCAGATACGCAGTATTTT.